The sequence of this TCR beta chain was determined in a study of cytomegalovirus exposure and HLA in healthy donors. General study findings and limits: Among TCR beta chains, those listed as cytomegalovirus-associated numbered more than 150. In a later analysis, productive TCRs from donors in an Asian-associated ancestry cluster reportedly carried fewer N-insertions than the cohort mean.

Healthy bone marrow donors made up the donors. 13 Jbeta primers and 60 Vbeta primers were used for the PCR. Data came from immunoSEQ multiplex PCR; TCRdb stores just in-frame clones and leaves some out. This table holds fewer than 250,000 clones, approximately 87% found once. Germline CDR1 reads MDHEN; CDR2 reads SYDVKM. V shed 4 bases, J shed 4 bases, and the junction held 3 bases outside the gene matches. The CDR3 has 13 residues. As regards this clone: As yet, its antigen is unknown.

Sequenced sample: PBMCs. This sequence was found in a human donor in good health. This chain joins TRBV28 and TRBJ1-2, with 7 bases matching TRBD1. This CDR3 is CASSYRDSYGYTF. In DNA form, the CDR3 reads TGTGCCAGCAGTTATAGGGACAGCTATGGCTACACCTTC.